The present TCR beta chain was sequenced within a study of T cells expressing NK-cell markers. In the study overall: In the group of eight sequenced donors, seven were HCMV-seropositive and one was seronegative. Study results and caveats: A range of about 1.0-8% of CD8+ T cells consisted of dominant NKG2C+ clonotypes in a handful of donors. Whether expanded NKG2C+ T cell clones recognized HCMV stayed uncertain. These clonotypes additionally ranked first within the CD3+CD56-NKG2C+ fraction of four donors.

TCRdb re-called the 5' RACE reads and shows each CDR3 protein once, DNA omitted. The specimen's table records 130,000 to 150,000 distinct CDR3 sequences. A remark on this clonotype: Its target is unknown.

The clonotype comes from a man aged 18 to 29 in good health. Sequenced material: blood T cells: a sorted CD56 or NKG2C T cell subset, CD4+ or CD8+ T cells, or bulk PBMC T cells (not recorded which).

The CDR3 sequence is CASSFTGTGANEQFF. The J gene is TRBJ2-1, the V gene TRBV4-1; there is no DNA to check the TCRdb D call of TRBD1. The CDR3 has 15 residues. Germline CDR1 and CDR2: MGHRA and YSYEKL.